The clone carrying this T cell receptor (beta chain) was seen repeatedly, ten times or more. Its antigen is not identified. This specimen comes from a study of blood T cells in healthy people across ages. For the study at large: The capture of about one barcoded beta molecule per two T cells was achieved by template switching. Broader study findings: A strong correlation was found between TCR beta diversity and the percentage of naive T cells. Versus aged donors, long-lived donors had higher diversity and more naive CD4+ cells.

Germline lookup yields CDR1 MDHEN and CDR2 SYDVKM. This CDR3 contains 16 residues. V was clipped by 7 bases and J by 6 bases, with 22 bases between them. It was with a sample-barcoded 5' primer and a J-beta primer mix that a second PCR of roughly 6 to 12 cycles was run. TCRdb reprocessed the 5' RACE reads with MiXCR, giving one entry per CDR3 protein. Among around 670,000 distinct CDR3 sequences listed, about 30% were seen once. V usage is TRBV28 and J usage is TRBJ2-1; maybe TRBD1 (9 bases). The sequence came from a woman older than 75 in good health. The sample taken for sequencing was blood. CDR3 sequence: CASTLGGGQGGNEQFF. DNA for the CDR3: TGTGCCAGCACCCTCGGGGGGGGACAGGGAGGCAATGAGCAGTTCTTC.